These T cell receptor beta chains were read from a single sample in a study of OX40 agonist ivuxolimab in advanced cancers. Generated by immunoSEQ multiplex PCR, the TCRdb table keeps only in-frame clones and is missing some. The sample has about 38,000 clones; over 60% are singletons. The sequencing here drew on CD4+ or CD8+ T cells sorted from blood, taken in a trial of the OX40 agonist ivuxolimab. All receptors come from an adult with an advanced solid tumor such as melanoma, head and neck, liver or kidney cancer. The CDR3 runs from the conserved cysteine through the conserved F or W. The D gene is left open where the match is weak. Size is omitted from some rows. Given values are once, few, many or a class for expanded clones.

NA 15 TRBV2 NA CASSTSGGSNQPQHF
NA 14 TRBV7-3 NA CASSASGTYNEQFF
NA 16 TRBV5-1 NA CASSGTGTLPTYEQYF
NA 16 TRBV19 NA CASSTGTSSSGNTIYF
NA 14 TRBV5-5 NA CASSLGGSGNEQYF
TRBD1 16 TRBV18 NA CASSPGQGALRYGYTF
NA 20 TRBV5-1 NA CASSSLAQAPRKASPYEQYF
NA 12 TRBV5-1 few CASSLVQETQYF
TRBD2 15 TRBV5-4 NA CASSFGTTLSYEQYF
NA 13 TRBV2 few CASVVTTDTEAFF
NA 15 TRBV28 NA CASSFKGFYTGELFF
NA 14 TRBV28 NA CASRPVNLGTEAFF
TRBD2 15 TRBV7-2 NA CASSLGLAGGHIQYF
NA 15 TRBV6-5 once CASRRRGRVNQPQHF
NA 13 TRBV15 NA CATSREDARELFF
NA 17 TRBV5-4 once CASSHRVLGFMNTEAFF
NA 15 TRBV9 NA CASSERDRSRDGYTF